The 12 T cell receptor beta chains below all came from one sample that was sequenced in a study of OX40 agonist ivuxolimab in advanced cancers. Library preparation was by the immunoSEQ multiplex PCR assay. In its TCRdb copy, this immuneACCESS table keeps in-frame sequences only and misses some clones. Where compared with another copy, unresolved V genes explain less than half of these, and the others have no known cause. The sample contains fewer than 30,000 clones, approximately 93% of them found a single time. The ten largest clones take up over 8.5% of the sample. The sequencing here drew on CD4+ or CD8+ T cells sorted from blood, taken in a trial of the OX40 agonist ivuxolimab. These receptors originate from an adult with an advanced solid tumor such as melanoma, head and neck, liver or kidney cancer.

A single count supports this clone. The CDR3 DNA is TGTGCCAGCAGTTACTCCTCAGGGGGCCACGACACTGAAGCTTTCTTT. Encoded protein: CASSYSSGGHDTEAFF. This sequence joins TRBV6-5 and TRBJ1-1; TRBD1 aligns across 8 bases. The V and J ends lost 0 bases and 3 bases, in that order; junction bases with no gene match: 6. The germline V gene has CDR1 MNHEY and CDR2 SVGAGI. The CDR3 length is 16 residues.

This clone was seen a single time. The chain uses TRBV7-9 and TRBJ2-7, with D unclear. Trimming shortened V by 5 bases and J by 3 bases, and 23 bases separated the two germline ends. Germline V lookup: CDR1 SEHNR, CDR2 FQNEAQ (reference sequence). The CDR3 loop spans 17 amino acids. Written as DNA, the CDR3 is TGTGCCAGCAGCCCTTTGTTGGTCCTCCCTGGAAACTACGAGCAGTACTTC. Its protein is CASSPLLVLPGNYEQYF.

V is TRBV7-3 and J is TRBJ2-7; 10 nucleotides agree with TRBD1. With 0 bases clipped from V and 0 bases from J, the junction kept 2 bases outside the gene matches. Germline lookup yields CDR1 SGHTA and CDR2 FQGTGA. The CDR3 length is 16 residues. CDR3 in amino acids: CASSLTGTGDSYEQYF. The CDR3 DNA is TGTGCCAGCAGCTTAACTGGGACAGGGGACTCCTACGAGCAGTACTTC.

This rearrangement joins TRBV5-1 to TRBJ2-3; a weak D match, TRBD1 (5 bases). The V end lost 6 bases, the J end lost 0 bases, and 14 bases lay between the germline ends. The germline V gene has CDR1 SGHRS and CDR2 YFSETQ. The length of the CDR3 is 15 residues. Here the CDR3 DNA reads TGCGCCAGCACGATAGGGGCCTCTAGCACAGATACGCAGTATTTT. Translated, it gives CASTIGASSTDTQYF.

V usage is TRBV29-1 and J usage is TRBJ2-7; 7 positions agree with TRBD2. With 4 bases clipped from V and 2 bases from J, the junction kept 5 bases outside the gene matches. CDR1 is SQVTM, CDR2 ANQGSEA, per germline. This CDR3 region has 13 residues. The CDR3: CSVAGGATYEQYF. CDR3 in DNA: TGCAGCGTTGCGGGGGGTGCCACCTACGAGCAGTACTTC.

V is TRBV6-5 and J is TRBJ2-7; D gene uncertain. This CDR3 is 13 amino acids long. Germline V gene lookup returns CDR1 MNHEY and CDR2 SVGAGI. With 2 bases removed from V and 2 bases from J, the gap between germline ends came to 7 bases. The CDR3 region is CASSYESTYEQYF. The CDR3 DNA reads as TGTGCCAGCAGTTACGAGAGTACCTACGAGCAGTACTTC.

This clone was picked up one time. The chain uses TRBV30 and TRBJ2-1; 7 positions agree with TRBD2. V lost 0 bases, J lost 3 bases, and 5 bases stayed unmatched. Germline-derived CDR1 and CDR2 are GTSNPN and SVGIG (reference sequence). CDR3 length: 15 residues. The CDR3 sequence: CAWSVRGRDYNEQFF. CDR3 DNA sequence: TGTGCCTGGAGTGTACGTGGGAGGGACTACAATGAGCAGTTCTTC.

This clone occurred a few times. The chain combines TRBV10-1 with TRBJ2-7; TRBD2 is a possible D gene (6 bases). With 4 bases removed from V and 6 bases from J, the gap between germline ends came to 10 bases. Looked up from germline, CDR1 is WNHNN and CDR2 is SYGVQD (reference sequence). The CDR3 totals 12 residues. The chain's CDR3 is CASSVGGPEQYF. The DNA for the CDR3 is TGCGCCAGCAGTGTGGGAGGCCCCGAGCAGTACTTC.

The chain has TRBV6-6 and TRBJ1-5; D is unclear. CDR3 length equals 14 residues. Germline V gene lookup returns CDR1 MNHNY and CDR2 SVGAGI (reference sequence). The ends were cut back, 2 bases at V and 0 bases at J, with 5 bases in the middle. The DNA of the CDR3 is TGTGCCAGCAGTTACCCGGCTAGCAATCAGCCCCAGCATTTT. Protein: CASSYPASNQPQHF.

The V and J genes are TRBV29-1 and TRBJ2-2, with D maybe TRBD2 (7 bases). Trimming left V 0 bases short and J 7 bases short, with 18 bases between. CDR3 length: 16 residues. From germline, CDR1 is SQVTM and CDR2 ANQGSEA. The CDR3 DNA is TGCAGCGTTGAAGACCCCGACAGGTCGGGGGGCGGGGAGCTGTTTTTT. Translating it yields CSVEDPDRSGGGELFF.

The V and J genes are TRBV28 and TRBJ2-3; 8 bases fit TRBD2. V dropped 1 base and J dropped 2; count of bases not matched to a gene: 2. Germline CDR1 is MDHEN and CDR2 is SYDVKM. There are 15 residues in the CDR3. The CDR3 bases are TGTGCCAGCAGTTTATTAGCGGGGCTCACAGATACGCAGTATTTT. Translated, it gives CASSLLAGLTDTQYF.

J is TRBJ1-1 and V is TRBV7-8; D is uncertain. V shed 6 bases and J shed 5 bases, with 7 bases lying between them. Germline V gives CDR1 SGHVS, CDR2 FQNEAQ. The CDR3 consists of 11 residues. The CDR3 sequence is CASRVVTEAFF. The CDR3 bases are TGTGCCAGCAGGGTGGTAACTGAAGCTTTCTTT.